This TCR beta chain came from a study of cytomegalovirus exposure and HLA in healthy donors (dated by TCRdb to about 2017). Some background on the complete study: An earlier analysis of some 550 of the donors reported 276 Gb of sequence data and roughly 100 million unique TCR beta sequences from approximately 180 million T cells. A few DR-DQ haplotypes were treated as single units for association and clustering because of strong linkage in the cohort. Donor age, sex, ethnicity and CMV serostatus were collected together with the repertoire data. Across approximately 400 genotyped donors of the cohort, an average of approximately 220,000 unique TCR beta nucleotide sequences per donor were sequenced, and roughly a sixth of those sequences were non-productive. To predict cytomegalovirus infection status, the study brought together high-throughput TCR immunosequencing, statistical association of individual TCRs with disease status, and machine learning. An earlier analysis of some 500 of the donors used high-throughput TCR beta sequencing to judge whether each TCR beta V gene segment behaved as functional or pseudogenic. Both class I and class II loci were covered by HLA typing, at four-digit resolution. Typing coverage varied by locus: roughly 629-640 donors for A, B, C, DRB1 and DQB1; more than 500 for DQA1; more than 600 for DPA1; approximately 450 for DPB1. The study aimed to test whether cataloging public T cell receptors could reveal signatures of past pathogen exposure. In a later analysis, previously published TCR beta repertoires from 550 to 700 donors were re-analyzed and high-resolution HLA genotyping was added so that TCR occurrence patterns could be studied. Roughly 300 gigabases of sequencing data and approximately 85 million unique TCR sequences were included in an early release covering 550 to 800 HLA-typed donors. The study used immunosequencing to profile the T cell repertoires of under 700 subjects and linked those repertoires to cytomegalovirus serostatus. In a later genetic analysis, genome-wide SNP genotypes for about 55% of the roughly 700 donors were used, and that subset was treated as a discovery cohort. The genetic ancestry cluster associated with self-reported Caucasian donors included 81% of the roughly 400 genotyped donors. All discovery cohort repertoires had been generated using a single sequencing platform. In the later analysis, no new phenotypic data were used to find candidate immune exposures; instead, reliance was placed on TCR beta sequences and their occurrence across donors. In addition to the first cohort of about 650 subjects, a separate validation cohort of approximately 110 different subjects was used. Paper-wide results and their limitations: CMV serostatus was the only immune exposure information available for the cohort. According to a later genetic analysis, donors in an Asian-associated ancestry cluster had fewer N-insertions in productive TCRs than the approximately 710-donor mean. Specific HLA alleles were associated with roughly 17,000 TCR beta sequences at a false discovery rate of 0.05 in a later analysis. Sequencing depth was assumed to be roughly uniform across donors in the presence/absence analyses, though that assumption may not hold. It was suggested by the authors that the approach could potentially be generalized to other disease states and immunological phenotypes. The study gave a list of about 160 TCR beta chains associated with cytomegalovirus. Because counts were too low, approximately 18 rarely observed V segments, including chromosome 9 orphons, were excluded from the earlier analysis of 500 to 700 of the donors. Because the 87-base-pair reads could not distinguish some IMGT-functional V segments, including TRBV6-2 and TRBV6-3, those segments were excluded. When HLA alleles, especially DR and DQ, strongly co-occurred, attributing TCR associations to individual alleles was difficult. In this cohort, only TCR beta chains were sequenced, and detectable features were limited by the absence of alpha or paired-chain data. In an earlier analysis of around 500 of the donors, most TCR beta V segments appeared in productive rearrangements about 87% or about 30% of the time, broadly matching IMGT annotations. Because HLA typing was unavailable for some donors at each locus, only the typed subset was used in association tests. A group of highly shared sequence variants was considered likely to be a technical artifact of the sequencing pipeline. According to a later analysis, parvovirus B19, influenza, CMV and Epstein-Barr virus appeared linked to several top co-occurrence clusters. While some public TCRs were present in many individuals, most TCR sequences turned up only very rarely across donors. Linkage disequilibrium might explain the correlated functional status among segregating V segments, but an unknown experimental factor could not be ruled out. An association between a missense DCLRE1C variant and V-gene and J-gene trimming of TCR beta chains was found in a later genetic analysis and replicated in an independent cohort. A later analysis found that TCR association rates varied across HLA loci, with DRB1 alleles showing the most associated TCRs and HLA-C alleles the fewest. Cytomegalovirus status was reported to be diagnosed by the classifier with high specificity and sensitivity in both the original and validation cohorts. A later analysis found that HLA-associated TCR beta chains were more clonally expanded and had lower generation probabilities than equally common non-associated chains. Three of the identified cytomegalovirus-associated TCR beta chains were confirmed in vitro to be specific for cytomegalovirus antigens. A further reported finding was that TCR beta sequences accurately predicted the HLA-A and HLA-B alleles for most subjects in the first cohort. A later analysis found that most CMV-associated TCR beta chains appeared HLA-restricted, with HLA associations seemingly driven largely by CMV exposure.

Worth noting for this clone: Its antigen target is currently unknown. No base qualities exist here, and no much larger clone lies one base off it.

The cohort comprised 550 to 700 healthy bone marrow donors. At the time of sampling, all cohort members were nominally healthy, though unrecorded immune exposures were likely present. The donor tested CMV seropositive, placing the donor among the approximately 290 seropositive members of the cohort. A peripheral blood sample was collected from each donor, and TCR beta sequencing was performed on peripheral blood mononuclear cells. Genomic DNA was extracted from the blood cell samples with the Qiagen DNeasy Blood Extraction Kit. Receptor amplification or capture employed the immunoSEQ multiplex PCR assay. For the multiplex PCR, a mixture combining 60 forward primers for TCR Vbeta segments and 13 reverse primers for TCR Jbeta segments was used. The CDR3 region of rearranged TCR beta genes was amplified from genomic DNA with a multiplex PCR assay. On the Illumina HiSeq System, the amplified TCR beta libraries were sequenced as 87-base-pair reads. Per the original workflow: In a later analysis, tens of millions of unique TCR beta chains were counted across the 500 to 700 repertoires, and around 11 million of these chains were shared by at least two donors. To remove PCR and sequencing errors, raw reads were error-corrected and collapsed into unique sequences using a nearest-neighbor algorithm that merged closely related sequences. CDR3 sequences were aligned to IMGT reference sequences to assign V, D and J gene segments. For a sequence to be retained, at least a six-nucleotide match to both a V gene segment and a J gene segment was required. Rearrangements were classified as productive when the CDR3 lacked stop codons and remained in frame with V and J, and all other rearrangements were classified as non-productive. Following IMGT convention, CDR3 was defined as the stretch from the second conserved V-encoded cysteine up to the conserved J-encoded phenylalanine. In an earlier analysis of more than 550 of the donors, sequences lacking an unambiguous match to a single V gene segment were excluded. An earlier analysis of a few hundred of the donors called V segments functional above 56.7% productive rearrangements and segregating when the between-donor standard deviation exceeded 5%. A statistical classification framework was built to diagnose cytomegalovirus status from the catalog of TCR beta chain sequences. In a later analysis, TCR nucleotide sequences were compared against IMGT/GENE-DB human TR gene sequences so that V and J genes could be assigned. The TCRdist pipeline was used in a later analysis to assign CDR3 sequences and most-parsimonious VDJ recombination scenarios. A later analysis defined each TCR beta chain by its CDR3 amino acid sequence plus V-gene family, and excluded reads lacking a unique V-gene family. In a later analysis, a few hundred highly shared, low-generation-probability nucleotide sequences were removed to address suspected cross-contamination and a sequencing artifact. In a later analysis, a clonal expansion index for each public chain was calculated from normalized within-repertoire ranks of inferred template counts. In a later analysis, generation probabilities were computed using a VDJ recombination model fitted to out-of-frame rearrangements, and the results were checked against IGoR. Hypergeometric tests were used in a later analysis to score TCR-TCR, TCR-HLA and TCR-CMV co-occurrence, with a repertoire-size bias correction applied to the TCR pairs. False discovery rates were estimated in a later analysis by permuting HLA or CMV assignments 20 times. In a later analysis, co-occurring TCRs were grouped using DBSCAN, with TCRdist sequence similarity added in when clustering inside HLA-allele-positive subsets. Repertoires with fewer than 30,000 or more than 120,000 public chains were left out of co-occurrence clustering, as were four to six repertoires with anomalous nucleotide sharing. Sourced from immuneACCESS, this table was stored by TCRdb with only in-frame sequences that have V and J called. A share of the clones is absent; for the studies checked, an unresolved V gene accounts for under half, and the remainder has no known explanation. That table is the source of V, J and clone size, and D and trimming were worked out from the DNA. The sample table lists roughly 180,000 clones, 84% of them with a count of one. Clones ranked in the top ten supply around 1.2% of the sample.

Trimming at the junction amounts to 2 bases on V and 4 bases on J, and the germline ends lie 9 bases apart. There are 14 amino acids in the CDR3, from cysteine to phenylalanine inclusive. Only CDR3 DNA is held: 42 bases, read in frame from base 1. From a lookup of the germline V gene, CDR1 and CDR2 are SGHRS and YFSETQ. The sequence is built from TRBV5-1 and TRBJ2-2; the D gene is not confidently resolved. This clonotype was obtained from a girl aged 2 to 10 in good health and CMV-seropositive. Sample: PBMCs. The nucleotide sequence is given as TGCGCCAGCAGCTTTTTTCTCCCCACCGGGGAGCTGTTTTTT. Translated, it gives CASSFFLPTGELFF.